This entry describes one T cell receptor beta chain. This CDR3 has 17 amino acids. Germline V gives CDR1 MNHEY, CDR2 SMNVEV (reference sequence). The V gene end was trimmed by 3 bases and the J gene end by 0 bases; junction bases not matched to a gene: 8. This table comes from immunoSEQ multiplex PCR, and its TCRdb copy is limited to in-frame clones, with some not included. The sample includes 40,000 to 45,000 clones, roughly 71% of them seen just once. This specimen comes from a study of blood T cell repertoires in COVID-19. This chain connects TRBV27 to TRBJ1-3, with 7 bases fitting TRBD1. Sequencing used peripheral blood. The sequence was collected from an elderly man with acute or convalescent COVID-19. The DNA for the CDR3 is TGTGCCAGCAGTTTCAGTGGACAGGTGAACTCTGGAAACACCATATATTTT. Encoded protein: CASSFSGQVNSGNTIYF.